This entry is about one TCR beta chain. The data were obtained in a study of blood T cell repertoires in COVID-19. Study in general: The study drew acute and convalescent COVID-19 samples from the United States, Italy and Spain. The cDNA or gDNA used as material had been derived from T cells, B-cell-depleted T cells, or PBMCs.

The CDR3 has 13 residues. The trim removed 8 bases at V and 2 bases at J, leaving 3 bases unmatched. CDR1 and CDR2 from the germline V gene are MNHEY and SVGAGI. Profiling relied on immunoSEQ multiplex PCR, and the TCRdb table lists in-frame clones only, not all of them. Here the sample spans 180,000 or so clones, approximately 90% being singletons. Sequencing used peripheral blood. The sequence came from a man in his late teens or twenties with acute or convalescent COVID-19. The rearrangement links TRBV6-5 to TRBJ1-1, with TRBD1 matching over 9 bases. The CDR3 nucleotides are TGTGCCAGCCTGGACAGGGGCAACACTGAAGCTTTCTTT. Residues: CASLDRGNTEAFF.